One sample yielded the 23 T cell receptor beta chains listed below, sequenced in a study of T cell changes during pregnancy in multiple sclerosis. Using immunoSEQ multiplex PCR, the repertoire was profiled, and TCRdb retains in-frame clones only, with some absent. The sample contains more than 50,000 clones, roughly nine tenths of which appear only once. The sample in question was peripheral blood, obtained in the first trimester of pregnancy. Receptor source: a female donor with multiple sclerosis, enrolled in a pregnancy study.

The CDR3 protein is CASGTGDQPQHF. The CDR3 DNA reads as TGTGCCAGCGGGACAGGGGATCAGCCCCAGCATTTT. V and J are TRBV9 and TRBJ1-5, with 10 bases that match TRBD1. Germline V gene data show CDR1 as SGDLS and CDR2 as YYNGEE. There are 12 residues in the CDR3. Germline trimming cut 7 bases from V and 5 bases from J; bases unmatched to any gene: 0.

V gene TRBV19 combines with J gene TRBJ1-2; the D gene is possibly TRBD1 (5 bases). CDR1 and CDR2 (germline): LNHDA, SQIVND (reference sequence). The CDR3 loop spans 15 amino acids. The V gene lost 4 bases and the J gene lost 6 bases, with 18 bases spanning the gap. The CDR3 nucleotides are TGTGCCAGTAGTACCTTGGGACTCCTTCGGGATGGCTACACCTTC. This sequence encodes CASSTLGLLRDGYTF.

The chain joins TRBV5-6 to TRBJ2-1; no reliable D call. Germline V CDR1 and CDR2: SGHDT, YYEEEE. The CDR3 is 18 amino acids. V was pared by 4 bases and J by 4 bases, with 24 bases between. As DNA, the CDR3 is TGTGCCAGCAGCCCGACCTCAGGCAGTATACTCCGATACAATGAGCAGTTCTTC. This sequence encodes CASSPTSGSILRYNEQFF.

This clone was picked up a small number of times. This rearrangement joins TRBV2 to TRBJ1-5; D is ambiguous. This CDR3 comprises 13 residues. Germline loops: CDR1 SNHLY, CDR2 FYNNEI. V was cut by 3 bases and J by 7 bases, with 10 bases left in between. In DNA, the CDR3 is TGTGCCAGCAGTGAGGAGTCCCCCCAGCCCCAGCATTTT. Residues: CASSEESPQPQHF.

Only one count was recorded for this clone. The V gene is TRBV5-1, the J gene TRBJ2-7; TRBD1 might be the D (5 bases). CDR3 length: 12 residues. CDR1 SGHRS and CDR2 YFSETQ come from the germline V gene. Trimming shortened V by 1 base and J by 3 bases, and 5 bases separated the two germline ends. The CDR3 DNA sequence: TGCGCCAGCAGCTTGACAGGCTACGAGCAGTACTTC. It translates to CASSLTGYEQYF.

This clone was found a few times. V is TRBV14 and J is TRBJ1-1, with D uncertain. CDR3 length: 13 amino acids. Germline loops: CDR1 SGHDN, CDR2 FVKESK. Trimming removed 4 bases from V and 0 bases from J, with 6 bases in between. For the CDR3, the DNA is TGTGCCAGCAGCCTATATATGAACACTGAAGCTTTCTTT. It translates to CASSLYMNTEAFF. Complete variable domain (other parts from reference TRBV14 and TRBJ1-1): EAGVTQFPSHSVIEKGQTVTLRCDPISGHDNLYWYRRVMGKEIKFLLHFVKESKQDESGMPNNRFLAERTGGTYSTLKVQPAELEDSGVYFCASSLYMNTEAFFGQGTRLTVV.

The V call is TRBV27, the J call TRBJ1-1; D is perhaps TRBD1 (5 bases). Trimming took off 3 bases at V and 11 bases at J, with 13 bases between the two ends. The V gene's germline CDR1 is MNHEY and CDR2 SMNVEV (reference sequence). The CDR3 spans 12 residues. CDR3 protein: CASSFGGKLAFF. In DNA form, the CDR3 reads TGTGCCAGCAGTTTCGGGGGGAAACTGGCTTTCTTT.

The J gene is TRBJ1-5, the V gene TRBV28, with D possibly being TRBD1 (5 bases). V lost 6 bases and J 3 bases, leaving 6 bases between the germline ends. The V gene's germline CDR1 is MDHEN and CDR2 SYDVKM. This CDR3 is built from 12 residues. In DNA, the CDR3 is TGTGCCAGCAGACAGGACAATCAGCCCCAGCATTTT. Its translation is CASRQDNQPQHF.

The chain has TRBV12-5 and TRBJ1-1; D is ambiguous. Trimming pared 0 bases from V and 0 bases from J, leaving 20 bases between. CDR1 and CDR2 (germline): LGHNT, FRNRAP. The CDR3 is 19 amino acids. The CDR3 reads CASGLVTWSGTALNTEAFF. CDR3 nucleotides: TGTGCTAGTGGTTTGGTAACTTGGTCAGGTACCGCCCTGAACACTGAAGCTTTCTTT. Full variable domain (remainder filled in from reference TRBV12-5 and TRBJ1-1): DARVTQTPRHKVTEMGQEVTMRCQPILGHNTVFWYRQTMMQGLELLAYFRNRAPLDDSGMPKDRFSAEMPDATLATLKIQPSEPRDSAVYFCASGLVTWSGTALNTEAFFGQGTRLTVV.

This clone was picked up a small number of times. The rearrangement uses TRBV7-9 and TRBJ2-1, with 7 positions matching TRBD1. The CDR3 contains 16 residues. The trim removed 5 bases at V and 5 bases at J, leaving 12 bases unmatched. Germline V gives CDR1 SEHNR, CDR2 FQNEAQ (reference sequence). The CDR3 loop reads CASSLTGERVNNEQFF. The CDR3 DNA is TGTGCCAGCAGCCTAACAGGGGAGCGCGTTAACAATGAGCAGTTCTTC.

This clone was observed a single time. The rearrangement uses TRBV5-1 and TRBJ2-1, with D possibly TRBD1 on 5 matching bases. Germline CDR1 SGHRS, CDR2 YFSETQ. The V and J ends lost 7 bases and 4 bases respectively, with 18 bases between them. CDR3 size: 15 residues. In nucleotides, the CDR3 is TGCGCCAGCGCGGCGCAGGGAACTATATACAATGAGCAGTTCTTC. Protein product: CASAAQGTIYNEQFF.

This chain links TRBV4-2 with TRBJ2-3; maybe TRBD1 (5 bases). The CDR3 covers 16 residues. Germline V gene data show CDR1 as LGHNA and CDR2 as YNFKEQ. The V end lost 0 bases, the J end lost 0 bases, and 10 bases lay between the germline ends. The CDR3 DNA is TGTGCCAGCAGCCAAGATATCAGGGCTAGCACAGATACGCAGTATTTT. It yields the protein CASSQDIRASTDTQYF.

CDR3: CASRGQGVNTEAFF. In DNA, the CDR3 is TGCGCCAGCAGAGGACAGGGAGTGAACACTGAAGCTTTCTTT. The genes are TRBV5-1 and TRBJ1-1; 8 bases are a match to TRBD1. Trimming cost V 5 bases and J 0 bases; bases outside gene matches: 3. CDR3 length equals 14 residues. Germline V lookup: CDR1 SGHRS, CDR2 YFSETQ. Looking up the rest from reference TRBV5-1 and TRBJ1-1 gives the full variable domain: KAGVTQTPRYLIKTRGQQVTLSCSPISGHRSVSWYQQTPGQGLQFLFEYFSETQRNKGNFPGRFSGRQFSNSRSEMNVSTLELGDSALYLCASRGQGVNTEAFFGQGTRLTVV.

The chain recombines TRBV29-1 with TRBJ1-1, with D maybe TRBD1 (6 bases). V was clipped by 7 bases and J by 0 bases, with 15 bases between them. The CDR3 runs 14 residues. Germline-derived CDR1 and CDR2 are SQVTM and ANQGSEA. For the CDR3, the DNA is TGCAGCGCGTCGATCAGGGGTGTGAACACTGAAGCTTTCTTT. This sequence encodes CSASIRGVNTEAFF.

This chain uses TRBV27 with TRBJ1-1, with TRBD1 as a possible D gene (5 bases). The V gene lost 6 bases and the J gene lost 4 bases, with 15 bases spanning the gap. CDR1 is MNHEY and CDR2 is SMNVEV in the germline V gene (reference sequence). CDR3 length: 14 residues. The CDR3 nucleotides are TGTGCCAGCAGCCGCGGGCGGGGCGGCACTGAAGCTTTCTTT. It yields the protein CASSRGRGGTEAFF.

The gene calls are TRBV7-3 and TRBJ2-7; 8 bases map to TRBD1. Trimming at V came to 6 bases and at J to 2 bases, leaving 6 bases not matched to a gene. In germline, CDR1 is SGHTA, CDR2 FQGTGA. The CDR3 has 14 residues. The CDR3 here is CASSSGQGPYEQYF. The CDR3 DNA reads as TGTGCCAGCAGTTCCGGACAGGGCCCCTACGAGCAGTACTTC.

J is TRBJ1-2 and V is TRBV4-2; tentatively, D is TRBD1 (6 bases). Germline CDR1 is LGHNA and CDR2 is YNFKEQ. V lost 0 bases, J lost 7 bases, and 12 bases lay in between. The CDR3 is 14 residues long. The CDR3: CASSQDYREGGYTF. DNA for the CDR3: TGTGCCAGCAGCCAAGATTACAGGGAAGGTGGCTACACCTTC.

This chain connects TRBV7-8 to TRBJ1-5; D not resolved. The CDR3 runs 13 residues. The germline gives CDR1 SGHVS, CDR2 FQNEAQ. V lost 2 bases, J lost 10 bases, and 12 bases lay in between. CDR3 amino acids: CASSLPTGSPQHF. CDR3 DNA: TGTGCCAGCAGCTTACCAACCGGGTCCCCCCAGCATTTT.

The J gene is TRBJ2-3, the V gene TRBV6-1; D possibly corresponds to TRBD2 (6 bases). Germline V gives CDR1 MNHNS, CDR2 SASEGT. V was clipped by 3 bases and J by 6 bases, with 16 bases between them. CDR3 length: 15 residues. The CDR3 sequence is CASSEFGGHGDTQYF. The CDR3, as DNA: TGTGCCAGCAGTGAGTTCGGGGGTCACGGGGATACGCAGTATTTT.

The chain combines TRBV20-1 with TRBJ2-1; unclear D gene. This CDR3 spans 11 amino acids. Germline CDR1 and CDR2: DFQATT and SNEGSKA (reference sequence). V lost 1 base and J 4 bases, leaving 2 bases between the germline ends. In DNA form, the CDR3 reads TGCAGTGCTAGAGCATACAATGAGCAGTTCTTC. Translation gives CSARAYNEQFF.

This clone was recorded a few times. The J gene is TRBJ2-1, the V gene TRBV7-2, with D possibly matching TRBD1 (5 bases). This CDR3 is 15 amino acids long. The V gene's germline CDR1 is SGHTA and CDR2 FQGNSA. Between the trimmed V and J ends, which lost 2 bases and 7 bases, there was a span of 15 bases. The CDR3 here is CASSLRWGPGNEQFF. The CDR3 region has the DNA TGTGCCAGCAGCTTAAGGTGGGGCCCTGGGAATGAGCAGTTCTTC.

The J gene is TRBJ1-2, the V gene TRBV29-1; the match to TRBD1 covers 8 bases. Losses at the gene ends were 7 bases for V and 4 bases for J; bases not matched to a gene: 8. CDR1 SQVTM and CDR2 ANQGSEA come from the germline V gene. The CDR3 is made up of 13 amino acids. The CDR3 protein is CSAGQEGTYGYTF. The CDR3 bases are TGCAGCGCGGGACAGGAGGGGACCTATGGCTACACCTTC.

The chain has TRBV7-7 and TRBJ1-5; D is undetermined. This CDR3 spans 17 amino acids. Germline V gene lookup returns CDR1 SSHAT and CDR2 FNYEAQ (reference sequence). With 2 bases removed from V and 0 bases from J, the gap between germline ends came to 14 bases. The CDR3 DNA sequence: TGTGCCAGCAGCTTACTTGAGCGGCTATATAGCAATCAGCCCCAGCATTTT. It specifies CASSLLERLYSNQPQHF.